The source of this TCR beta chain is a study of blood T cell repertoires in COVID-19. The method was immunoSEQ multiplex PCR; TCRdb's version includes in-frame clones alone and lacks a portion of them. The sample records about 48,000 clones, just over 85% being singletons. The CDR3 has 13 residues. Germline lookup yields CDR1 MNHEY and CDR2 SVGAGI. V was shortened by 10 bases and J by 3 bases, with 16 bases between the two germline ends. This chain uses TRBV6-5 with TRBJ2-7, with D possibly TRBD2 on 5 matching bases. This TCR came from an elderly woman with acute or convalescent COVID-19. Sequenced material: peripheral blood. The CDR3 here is CATGKHADYEQYF. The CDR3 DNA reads TGTGCCACGGGGAAACACGCGGACTACGAGCAGTACTTC.